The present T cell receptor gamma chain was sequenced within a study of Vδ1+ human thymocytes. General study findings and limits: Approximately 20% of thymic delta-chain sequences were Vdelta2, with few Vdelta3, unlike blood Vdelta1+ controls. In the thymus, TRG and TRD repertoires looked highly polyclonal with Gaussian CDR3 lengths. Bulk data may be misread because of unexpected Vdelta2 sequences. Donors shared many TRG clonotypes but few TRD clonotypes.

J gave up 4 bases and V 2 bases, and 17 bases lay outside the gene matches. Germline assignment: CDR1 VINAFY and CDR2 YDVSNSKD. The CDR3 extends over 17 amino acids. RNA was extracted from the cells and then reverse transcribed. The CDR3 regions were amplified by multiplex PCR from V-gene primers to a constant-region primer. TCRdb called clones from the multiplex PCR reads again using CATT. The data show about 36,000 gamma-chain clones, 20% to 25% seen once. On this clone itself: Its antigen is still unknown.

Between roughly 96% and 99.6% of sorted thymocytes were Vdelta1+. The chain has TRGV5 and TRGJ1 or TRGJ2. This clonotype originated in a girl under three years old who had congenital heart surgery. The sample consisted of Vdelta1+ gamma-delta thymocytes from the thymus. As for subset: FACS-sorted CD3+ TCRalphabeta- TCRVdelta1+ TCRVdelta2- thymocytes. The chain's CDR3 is CATWDTERTTRYYKKLF. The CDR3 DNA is TGTGCCACCTGGGACACAGAAAGGACGACTCGATATTATAAGAAACTCTTT.